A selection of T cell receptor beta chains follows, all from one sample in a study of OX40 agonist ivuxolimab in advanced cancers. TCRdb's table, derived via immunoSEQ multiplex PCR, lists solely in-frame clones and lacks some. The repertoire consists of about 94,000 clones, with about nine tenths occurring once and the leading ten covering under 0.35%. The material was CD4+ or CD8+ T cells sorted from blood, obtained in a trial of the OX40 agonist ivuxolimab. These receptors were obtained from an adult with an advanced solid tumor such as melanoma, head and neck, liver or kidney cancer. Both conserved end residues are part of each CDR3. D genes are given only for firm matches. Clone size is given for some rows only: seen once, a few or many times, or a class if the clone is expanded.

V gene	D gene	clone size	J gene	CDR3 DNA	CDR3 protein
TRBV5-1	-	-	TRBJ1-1	TGCGCCAGCAGTAGGACGGCGAACACTGAAGCTTTCTTT	CASSRTANTEAFF
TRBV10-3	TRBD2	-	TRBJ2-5	TGTGCCATCAGTGGATCTAGCGGGGGGGCCCTGGAGACCCAGTACTTC	CAISGSSGGALETQYF
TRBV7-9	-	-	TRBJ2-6	TGTGCCAGCAGCAGAAGTGTTGGTGGGGCCAACGTCCTGACTTTC	CASSRSVGGANVLTF
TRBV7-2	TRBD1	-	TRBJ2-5	TGTGCCAGCAGCTCCTGGACAGGGGGAGAGACCCAGTACTTC	CASSSWTGGETQYF
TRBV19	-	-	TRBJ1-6	TGTGCCAGTAGTATAGAGGGGTCGGCCCTCCACTTT	CASSIEGSALHF
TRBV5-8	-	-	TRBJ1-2	TGTGCCAGCAGCTTGTCCGCGTTTAGGGACTATGGCTACACCTTC	CASSLSAFRDYGYTF
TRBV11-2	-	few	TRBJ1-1	TGTGCCAGCAGCTTACAAGGGAACACTGAAGCTTTCTTT	CASSLQGNTEAFF
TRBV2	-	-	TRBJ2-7	TGTGCCAGCAGGGACAGGGAGGGGGACGAGCAGTACTTC	CASRDREGDEQYF
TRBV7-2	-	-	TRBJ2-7	TGTGCCAGCAGCTTAGTAGCGGTGCTATCCTACGAGCAGTACTTC	CASSLVAVLSYEQYF
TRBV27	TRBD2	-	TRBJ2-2	TGTGCCAGCAGCCCCGGGACTAGCGGGGCTAACACCGGGGAGCTGTTTTTT	CASSPGTSGANTGELFF
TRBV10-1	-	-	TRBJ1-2	TGCGCCAGCAGCGCTGGACTGAACTATGGCTACACCTTC	CASSAGLNYGYTF
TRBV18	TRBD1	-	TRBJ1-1	TGTGCCAGCTCCCCCGGACAGGGGGCGCGATGGACTGAAGCTTTCTTT	CASSPGQGARWTEAFF
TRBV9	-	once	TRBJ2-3	TGTGCCAGCAGCGTATATGATTACAGGGAGGGAGATACGCAGTATTTT	CASSVYDYREGDTQYF
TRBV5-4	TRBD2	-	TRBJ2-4	TGTGCCAGCAGCCCGGCGGCTAGCGGGGTGCGGGACATTCAGTACTTC	CASSPAASGVRDIQYF
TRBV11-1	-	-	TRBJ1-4	TGTGCCAGCAGCTTAGCGATGAGGAATAATGAAAAACTGTTTTTT	CASSLAMRNNEKLFF
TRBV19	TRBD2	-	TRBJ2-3	TGTGCCACACGACTAGCGTGGGCAGATACGCAGTATTTT	CATRLAWADTQYF
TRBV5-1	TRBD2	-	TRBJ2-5	TGCGCCAGCAGTAAAGACCCGACTAGCGGTGTGGAGACCCAGTACTTC	CASSKDPTSGVETQYF
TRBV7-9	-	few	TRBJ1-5	TGTGCCAGCAGCTTATCGTTGGGGTCCGGGTTGAGCGGGGGAGAGCCCCAGCATTTT	CASSLSLGSGLSGGEPQHF
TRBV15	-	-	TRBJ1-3	TGTGCCACCAGCAGAGAACAAGGGGGAAACACCATATATTTT	CATSREQGGNTIYF
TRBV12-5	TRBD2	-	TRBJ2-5	TGTGCTAGTGGCGCAGGGACGCTAGCGGGGGAGACCCAGTACTTC	CASGAGTLAGETQYF
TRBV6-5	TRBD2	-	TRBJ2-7	TGTGCCAGCAGTTTGGCGGGGGGGAGCTACGAGCAGTACTTC	CASSLAGGSYEQYF
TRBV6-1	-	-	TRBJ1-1	TGTGCCAGCACCCCCCTTGTTGGAGGAGCTGAAGCTTTCTTT	CASTPLVGGAEAFF